This T cell receptor (beta chain) was recorded in a study of blood T cell repertoires in COVID-19. Turning to the study itself: Nucleic acid was either cDNA or gDNA, and it came from T cells, B-cell-depleted T cells, or PBMCs.

Authors' data handling: The assay estimated nucleated cells by amplifying reference gene primers. TCRdb keeps only in-frame clones here, not all; method: immunoSEQ multiplex PCR. The V and J calls and the clone size are those of that table, but D and trimming were determined from the DNA. The sample has a few hundred thousand clones, more than 70% seen once. Trimming removed 7 bases from V and 5 bases from J, with 6 bases in between. Germline assignment: CDR1 MDHEN and CDR2 SYDVKM. This CDR3 is 11 amino acids long. Sequenced input: peripheral blood. This TCR was recovered from a man aged 80 or over with acute or convalescent COVID-19. The chain employs TRBV28 and TRBJ2-1, with D uncertain. The CDR3 here is CASTVHNEQFF. CDR3 coding DNA: TGTGCCAGCACAGTTCACAATGAGCAGTTCTTC.